This TCR beta chain stems from a study of patients and donors after allogeneic stem cell transplantation. TCRdb re-called the RT-PCR reads with MiXCR, one entry per CDR3 protein. The sample has about 110,000 distinct CDR3 sequences, roughly 37% seen once. From germline, CDR1 is SGHTA and CDR2 FQGNSA. The CDR3 is made up of 14 amino acids. V was clipped by 1 base and J by 2 bases, with 6 bases between them. Sequencing input: blood, either unsorted or a sorted T cell fraction (not recorded which). This TCR was sampled from a human donor who was either an allogeneic HSCT recipient or a stem cell or donor lymphocyte infusion donor (not recorded which). It is not recorded whose cells these are; they may come from a transplant donor. This chain connects TRBV7-2 to TRBJ1-5; unclear D gene. In DNA form, the CDR3 reads TGTGCCAGCAGCTTAGGTCCCCGCAATCAGCCCCAGCATTTT. Translated, it gives CASSLGPRNQPQHF.